The sequence of this T cell receptor (beta chain) was determined in a study of PD-1 blockade in classical Hodgkin lymphoma. Comment on this clone: No antigen is known for it.

The study's findings and limits: When nivolumab was started under 1 year after ASCT, patients were excluded. Only CD4+ TCR diversity, not CD8+, had risen significantly by C4D1. Patients who responded completely had about the same baseline diversity as newly diagnosed patients. Newly diagnosed patients had baseline TCR diversity that was reportedly lower than that of healthy donors.

Time point indicated: cycle 4 day 1 (C4D1), after about 6 weeks of nivolumab. In every patient, relapse followed autologous stem cell transplantation, while exposure to brentuximab vedotin differed. This table comes from immunoSEQ multiplex PCR, and its TCRdb copy is limited to in-frame clones, with some not included. The sample consists of 25,000 to 30,000 clones, 80% of them appearing once. V dropped 0 bases and J dropped 2 bases, with 12 bases sitting between them. CDR3 size: 15 residues. Germline V gives CDR1 SGHKS, CDR2 YYEKEE (reference sequence). This receptor was obtained from a human donor with classical Hodgkin lymphoma. Sequencing used peripheral blood mononuclear cells (PBMCs), obtained before the fourth cycle of nivolumab. The genes are TRBV5-5 and TRBJ2-7; maybe TRBD2 (5 bases). The CDR3: CASSLVMAGTYEQYF. CDR3 DNA: TGTGCCAGCAGCTTGGTTATGGCCGGGACCTACGAGCAGTACTTC.